The entry that follows covers one TCR beta chain sequence. Its specific antigen is unknown. Per-base qualities were not stored, and no clone one base away is much larger. Collaborating institutions collected whole blood in K2EDTA tubes following their own protocols. For TCRbeta analysis, collaborator samples were shipped as frozen whole blood, as isolated PBMCs, or as DNA extracted from either sample type. This record belongs to a study of blood T cell repertoires in COVID-19 (dated by TCRdb to 2020 to 2021). In terms of the full investigation: Samples from collaborators originated in the United States, Italy and Spain and spanned both the acute and convalescent phases of COVID-19. Deeply sampled blood TCRbeta repertoires from subjects exposed to, actively infected with, or recovered from COVID-19 were included in the dataset. The samples were drawn from the first 160 participants of the ongoing ImmuneRACE study and from 1,254 subjects provided by 6 global collaborators. The repertoires were made available in a free public database intended to serve as a resource for research on the immune response to SARS-CoV-2. The prospective study material was composed of cDNA or gDNA derived from T cells, B-cell-depleted T cells, or PBMCs. HLA class I and class II types, where available, came from metadata supplied by the sample provider rather than from assay-based typing. Sample metadata almost always included a de-identified subject ID, COVID-19 status, age in years and sex.

Unmatched junction bases come to 3, with V trimmed by 4 bases and J by 9 bases. From its cysteine to its phenylalanine, the CDR3 spans 15 amino acids. Only the CDR3 DNA stays, 45 bases, in frame from base 1. Per the germline V gene, SGHDN is the CDR1 and FVKESK is the CDR2. The paper's findings and limits, for the study overall: Clinical and demographic metadata were provided uncurated, with the amount varying by source and participant.

TCRbeta CDR3 regions were amplified from genomic DNA using the immunoSEQ Assay, a bias-controlled multiplex PCR. In the authors' own workflow: Within the assay, amplification of reference gene primers was used to estimate how many nucleated cells each sample contained. To quantify the absolute abundance of each unique TCRbeta CDR3 rearrangement, sequence reads were collapsed and filtered. For each sample, productive Simpson clonality was calculated by taking the square root of Simpson's diversity index across productive rearrangements. The clones in this table, taken by TCRdb from immuneACCESS, are in-frame only. Not every clone is retained; where verified, under half of the shortfall comes from an unresolved V gene, and the cause of the rest is unknown. V and J calls plus clone size are reproduced from that table; the DNA served to infer D and trimming. This sample is represented by roughly 120,000 clones; approximately 90% of them were singletons. Around 1.2% of the sample is in the top ten clones.

This clonotype was obtained from a human donor in a cohort sampled during active COVID-19. Material: peripheral blood. The chain links TRBV14 with TRBJ2-2; TRBD2 fits 15 bases in the junction. The DNA is as follows: TGTGCCAGCAGCCGGACTAGCGGGAGGGCGAGGGAGCTGTTTTTT. It translates to CASSRTSGRARELFF.